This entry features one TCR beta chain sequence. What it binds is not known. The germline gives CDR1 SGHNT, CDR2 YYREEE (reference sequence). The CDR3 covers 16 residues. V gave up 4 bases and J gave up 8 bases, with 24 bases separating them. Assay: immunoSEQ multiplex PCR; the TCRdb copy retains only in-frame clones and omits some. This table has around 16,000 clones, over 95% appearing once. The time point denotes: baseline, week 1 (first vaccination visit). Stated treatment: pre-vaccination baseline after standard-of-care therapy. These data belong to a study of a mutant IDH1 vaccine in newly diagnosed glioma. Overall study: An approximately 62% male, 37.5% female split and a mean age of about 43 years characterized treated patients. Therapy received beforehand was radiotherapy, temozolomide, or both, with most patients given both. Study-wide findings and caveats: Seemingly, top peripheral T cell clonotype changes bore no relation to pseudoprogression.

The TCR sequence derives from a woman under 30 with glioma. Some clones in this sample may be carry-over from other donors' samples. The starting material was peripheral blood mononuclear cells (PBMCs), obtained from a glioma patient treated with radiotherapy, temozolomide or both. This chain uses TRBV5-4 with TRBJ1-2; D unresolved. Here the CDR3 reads CASSTEERIGLGGYTF. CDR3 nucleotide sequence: TGTGCCAGCAGCACAGAGGAGAGGATTGGATTGGGCGGCTACACCTTC.